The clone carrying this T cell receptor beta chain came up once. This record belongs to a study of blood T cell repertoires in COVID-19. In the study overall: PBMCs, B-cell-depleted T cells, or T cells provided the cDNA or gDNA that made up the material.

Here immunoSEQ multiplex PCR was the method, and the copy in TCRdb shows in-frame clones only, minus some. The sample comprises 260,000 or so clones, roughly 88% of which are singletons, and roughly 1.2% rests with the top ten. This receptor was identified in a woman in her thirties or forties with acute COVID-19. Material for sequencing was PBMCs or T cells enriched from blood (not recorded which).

The CDR3 nucleotides read TGTGCCATCAGTGAGGGGGGCAGCAGAAACATTCAGTACTTC. Translating it yields CAISEGGSRNIQYF. The V and J genes are TRBV10-3 and TRBJ2-4, with D perhaps TRBD1 (6 bases). The V end was cut by 2 bases, the J end by 6 bases, with 11 bases between. CDR3 size: 14 residues. Germline lookup yields CDR1 ENHRY and CDR2 SYGVKD.